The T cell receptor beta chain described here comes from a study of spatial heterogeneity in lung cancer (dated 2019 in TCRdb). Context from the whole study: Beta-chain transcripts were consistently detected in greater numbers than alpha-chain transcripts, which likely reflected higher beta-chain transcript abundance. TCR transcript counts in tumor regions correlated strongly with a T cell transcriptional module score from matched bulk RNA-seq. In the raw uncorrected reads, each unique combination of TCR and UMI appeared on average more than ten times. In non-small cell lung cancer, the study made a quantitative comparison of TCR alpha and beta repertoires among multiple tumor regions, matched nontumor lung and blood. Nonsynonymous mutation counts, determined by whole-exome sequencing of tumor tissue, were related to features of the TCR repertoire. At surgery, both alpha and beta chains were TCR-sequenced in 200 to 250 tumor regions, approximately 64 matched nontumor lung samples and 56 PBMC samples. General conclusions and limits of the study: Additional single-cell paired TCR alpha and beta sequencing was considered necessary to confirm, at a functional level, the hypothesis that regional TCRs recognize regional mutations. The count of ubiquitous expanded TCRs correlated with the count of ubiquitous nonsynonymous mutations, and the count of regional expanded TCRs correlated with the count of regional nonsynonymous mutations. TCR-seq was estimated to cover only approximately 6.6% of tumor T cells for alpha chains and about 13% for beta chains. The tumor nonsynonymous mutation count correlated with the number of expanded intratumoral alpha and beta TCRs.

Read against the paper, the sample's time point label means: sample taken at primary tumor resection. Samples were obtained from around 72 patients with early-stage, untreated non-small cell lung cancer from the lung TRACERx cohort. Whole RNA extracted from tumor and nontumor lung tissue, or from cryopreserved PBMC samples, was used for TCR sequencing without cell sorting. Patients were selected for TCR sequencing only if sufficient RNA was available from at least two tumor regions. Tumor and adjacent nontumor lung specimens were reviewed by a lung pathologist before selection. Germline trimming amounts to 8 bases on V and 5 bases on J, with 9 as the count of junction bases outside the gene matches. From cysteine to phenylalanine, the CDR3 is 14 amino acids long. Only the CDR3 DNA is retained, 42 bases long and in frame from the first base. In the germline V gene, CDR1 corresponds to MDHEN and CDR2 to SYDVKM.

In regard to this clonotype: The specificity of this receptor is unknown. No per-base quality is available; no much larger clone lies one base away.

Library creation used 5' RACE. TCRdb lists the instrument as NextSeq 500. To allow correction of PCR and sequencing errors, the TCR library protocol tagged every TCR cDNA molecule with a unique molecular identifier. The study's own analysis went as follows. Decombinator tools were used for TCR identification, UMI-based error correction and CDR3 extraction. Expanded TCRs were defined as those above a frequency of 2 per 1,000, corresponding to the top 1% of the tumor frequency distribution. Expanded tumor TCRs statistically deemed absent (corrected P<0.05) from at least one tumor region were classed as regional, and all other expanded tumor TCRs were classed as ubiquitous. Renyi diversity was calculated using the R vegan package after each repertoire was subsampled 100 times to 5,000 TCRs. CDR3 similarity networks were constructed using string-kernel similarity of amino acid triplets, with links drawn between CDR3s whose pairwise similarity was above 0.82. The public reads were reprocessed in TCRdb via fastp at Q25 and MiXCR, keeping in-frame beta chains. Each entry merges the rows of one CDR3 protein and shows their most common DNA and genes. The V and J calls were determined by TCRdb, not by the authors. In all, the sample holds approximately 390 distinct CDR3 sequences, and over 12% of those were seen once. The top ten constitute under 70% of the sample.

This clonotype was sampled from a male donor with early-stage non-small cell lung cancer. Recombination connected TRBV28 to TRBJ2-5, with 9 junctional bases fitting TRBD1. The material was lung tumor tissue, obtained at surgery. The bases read TGTGCCAGCCGGCAGACAGGGGGTGACGAGACCCAGTACTTC. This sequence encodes CASRQTGGDETQYF.